This TCR beta chain was identified in a study of blood T cell repertoires in COVID-19. This clone occurred a few times. Clones were sequenced by immunoSEQ multiplex PCR, and TCRdb holds only the in-frame ones, with some missing. The sample has some 300,000 clones, around 89% seen once. V lost 0 bases and J 4 bases, leaving 10 bases between the germline ends. This CDR3 spans 15 amino acids. Germline loops: CDR1 MNHEY, CDR2 SMNVEV (reference sequence). Source material: peripheral blood. The sequence was collected from a woman between 25 and 40 years old who had recovered from COVID-19. The chain employs TRBV27 and TRBJ2-1; possibly TRBD2 for D (5 bases). CDR3 DNA sequence: TGTGCCAGCAGTTTATCGTACGAGGGTTACAATGAGCAGTTCTTC. Amino acid sequence: CASSLSYEGYNEQFF.